This entry lists 19 T cell receptor beta chains sequenced from one sample in a study of identical twins' blood T cells. TCRdb reprocessed the 5' RACE reads with MiXCR, giving one entry per CDR3 protein. Here the sample spans hundreds of thousands of distinct CDR3 sequences, about 28% being singletons. The sequencing sample was made of PBMCs. The receptor source for this set is a woman aged 18-50 years in good health.

This clonotype was counted a few times. This chain links TRBV6-2 or TRBV6-3 with TRBJ1-5; 8 bases agree with TRBD1. The junction had 9 bases not matched to a gene; V was cut back by 5 bases and J by 9 bases. In germline, CDR1 is MNHEY, CDR2 SVGEGT. This CDR3 region has 14 residues. The DNA for the CDR3 is TGTGCCAGCAGTAGACAGGGGCCGGGATTGCCCCAGCATTTT. Its protein product is CASSRQGPGLPQHF.

This clonotype has ten or more counts. V gene TRBV19 combines with J gene TRBJ1-1, with D unresolved. Germline V gene lookup returns CDR1 LNHDA and CDR2 SQIVND (reference sequence). This CDR3 region has 13 residues. Deletions cut 9 bases from V and 1 base from J, with 12 bases between. CDR3: CASSIRRNTEAFF. CDR3 bases: TGTGCCAGCAGCATAAGGAGGAACACTGAAGCTTTCTTT.

Points on this clonotype: The junction differs from germline at one of its ends, possibly a read error. The gene calls are TRBV19 and TRBJ1-1; 7 bases are a match to TRBD1. The CDR3 covers 14 residues. The V gene's germline CDR1 is LNHDA and CDR2 SQIVND (reference sequence). The CDR3 is CASTLTGLNTETFF. CDR3 in DNA: TGTGCCAGTACCCTGACAGGGCTGAACACTGAAACTTTCTTT.

This clonotype appeared a few times. This rearrangement joins TRBV14 to TRBJ2-1; no firm D call. Germline CDR1 and CDR2: SGHDN and FVKESK. V gave up 0 bases and J gave up 7 bases, with 7 bases separating them. There are 13 residues in the CDR3. The CDR3 protein is CASSQDLRNEQFF. Here the CDR3 DNA reads TGTGCCAGCAGCCAAGATCTCCGGAATGAGCAGTTCTTC.

The chain joins TRBV29-1 to TRBJ2-3; 13 nucleotides match TRBD2. CDR1 and CDR2 (germline): SQVTM, ANQGSEA. The CDR3 contains 15 residues. After removal of 6 bases from V and 1 base from J, the junction contained 4 bases not matched to a gene. Written as DNA, the CDR3 is TGCAGCGTCCTCGGGACTAGCGGGGGCACAGATACGCAGTATTTT. Its translation: CSVLGTSGGTDTQYF.

This clonotype has a handful of counts. The chain links TRBV3-1 to TRBJ1-1; D is ambiguous. Germline CDR1 LGHDT, CDR2 YNNKEL (reference sequence). This CDR3 comprises 14 residues. Trimming took off 1 base at V and 2 bases at J, with 8 bases between the two ends. The chain's CDR3 is CASSQVIGNTEAFF. The CDR3 DNA sequence: TGTGCCAGCAGCCAAGTGATAGGAAACACTGAAGCTTTCTTT.

This chain uses TRBV5-4 with TRBJ2-7; D may be TRBD2 (5 bases). The length of the CDR3 is 14 residues. Trimming removed 0 bases from V and 5 bases from J, with 12 bases in between. Germline CDR1 SGHNT, CDR2 YYREEE (reference sequence). CDR3 sequence reads: CASSLDLAGDEQYF. The CDR3 DNA follows: TGTGCCAGCAGCTTGGATTTGGCGGGCGACGAGCAGTACTTC.

The chain's CDR3 is CASSLKSGATEAFF. In DNA, the CDR3 is TGTGCCAGCAGCTTGAAATCCGGGGCCACTGAAGCTTTCTTT. The J gene is TRBJ1-1, the V gene TRBV7-9; D might be TRBD1 (5 bases). Germline V gives CDR1 SEHNR, CDR2 FQNEAQ (reference sequence). CDR3 length: 14 residues. The V end was cut by 3 bases, the J end by 4 bases, with 12 bases between.

The V call is TRBV12-5, the J call TRBJ1-1, with D unclear. The CDR3 is made up of 13 amino acids. V shed 5 bases and J shed 6 bases, with 13 bases lying between them. Germline lookup yields CDR1 LGHNT and CDR2 FRNRAP. CDR3 DNA: TGTGCTAGTGGTACCCTGTTCGGTTCTGAAGCTTTCTTT. Translation gives CASGTLFGSEAFF.

This clonotype showed up just a few times. The genes are TRBV7-9 and TRBJ1-1, with TRBD1 as a possible D gene (5 bases). The V gene's germline CDR1 is SEHNR and CDR2 FQNEAQ (reference sequence). Trimming removed 6 bases at V and 5 bases at J, with 22 bases between. The CDR3 sequence is 16 residues long. CDR3 region: CASRFPPGKKGTEAFF. The CDR3 region has the DNA TGTGCCAGCAGATTCCCCCCGGGAAAGAAGGGGACTGAAGCTTTCTTT.

J is TRBJ2-5 and V is TRBV27; 11 nucleotides align to TRBD2. CDR1 is MNHEY and CDR2 is SMNVEV in the germline V gene (reference sequence). With 7 bases clipped from V and 5 bases from J, the junction kept 9 bases outside the gene matches. The CDR3 runs to 15 residues. CDR3 region: CASTQTSGRPETQYF. The CDR3 DNA sequence: TGTGCCAGCACCCAAACTAGCGGGAGACCGGAGACCCAGTACTTC.

The J gene is TRBJ1-2, the V gene TRBV12-5; D perhaps matches TRBD1 (6 bases). Germline V gene lookup returns CDR1 LGHNT and CDR2 FRNRAP. The CDR3 contains 17 residues. Trimming cost V 1 base and J 2 bases, with 17 bases left between them. CDR3 sequence reads: CASGLAEGGGINYGYTF. The DNA for the CDR3 is TGTGCTAGTGGTTTGGCCGAGGGGGGCGGCATAAACTATGGCTACACCTTC.

In its sample, this clonotype was seen a few times. The rearrangement uses TRBV19 and TRBJ2-3; D uncertain. Germline lookup yields CDR1 LNHDA and CDR2 SQIVND (reference sequence). The CDR3 consists of 13 residues. Between the trimmed V and J ends, which lost 8 bases and 3 bases, there was a span of 12 bases. CDR3 DNA sequence: TGTGCCAGTTCGACCTCTAGGACAGATACGCAGTATTTT. Encoded protein: CASSTSRTDTQYF.

This clonotype was seen repeatedly, ten times or more. This chain uses TRBV10-3 with TRBJ2-4, with 7 bases aligning to TRBD1. This CDR3 is built from 17 residues. The V and J ends lost 1 base and 0 bases, in that order; junction bases with no gene match: 6. The germline V gene has CDR1 ENHRY and CDR2 SYGVKD. CDR3 amino acids: CAISEYGTDLAKNIQYF. The CDR3 nucleotides are TGTGCCATCAGTGAGTATGGGACAGACCTAGCCAAAAACATTCAGTACTTC.

The sample holds a few counts of this clonotype. CDR3 protein: CSVSRQGVNYGYTF. CDR3 bases: TGCAGCGTTTCAAGACAGGGGGTAAACTATGGCTACACCTTC. This chain connects TRBV29-1 to TRBJ1-2, with 9 nucleotides matching TRBD1. The trim removed 5 bases at V and 2 bases at J, leaving 6 bases unmatched. The CDR3 covers 14 residues. Germline V gives CDR1 SQVTM, CDR2 ANQGSEA.

The chain is built from TRBV11-2 and TRBJ2-2; 7 nucleotides line up with TRBD1. The germline V gene has CDR1 SGHAT and CDR2 FQNNGV. This CDR3 has 14 amino acids. Trimming took 7 bases from V and 6 from J; bases not matched to a gene: 8. CDR3 loop: CASNPGQRSGELFF. For the CDR3, the DNA is TGTGCCAGCAATCCGGGACAGCGTTCCGGGGAGCTGTTTTTT.

The V and J genes are TRBV6-2 or TRBV6-3 and TRBJ2-2; D gene ambiguous. Trimming left V 10 bases short and J 4 bases short, with 16 bases between. Germline CDR1 reads MNHEY; CDR2 reads SVGEGT. This CDR3 spans 14 amino acids. The CDR3 here is CATLIDGVTGELFF. Written as DNA, the CDR3 is TGTGCCACCCTCATAGACGGAGTCACCGGGGAGCTGTTTTTT.

At least ten counts were recorded for this clonotype. The chain has TRBV20-1 and TRBJ1-5; D gene ambiguous. Trimming left V 7 bases short and J 2 bases short, with 15 bases between. CDR3 length: 14 residues. Germline V gene data show CDR1 as DFQATT and CDR2 as SNEGSKA (reference sequence). This CDR3 reads CSVAPQVGNQPQHF. The CDR3 nucleotides are TGCAGTGTCGCGCCTCAGGTGGGCAATCAGCCCCAGCATTTT.

The chain couples TRBV7-9 to TRBJ1-1, with 7 bases identical to TRBD1. V lost 3 bases, J lost 8 bases, and 3 bases stayed unmatched. The CDR3 is 12 residues long. The germline V gene has CDR1 SEHNR and CDR2 FQNEAQ (reference sequence). This CDR3 reads CASSLTDREAFF. The CDR3 DNA sequence: TGTGCCAGCAGCTTGACGGACAGGGAAGCTTTCTTT.